The T cell receptor beta chain under discussion was sequenced for a study of blood T cell repertoires in COVID-19. V was clipped by 4 bases and J by 6 bases, with 7 bases between them. Germline assignment: CDR1 ENHRY and CDR2 SYGVKD. The length of the CDR3 is 12 residues. This clone was observed a few times. The repertoire was sequenced with immunoSEQ multiplex PCR; TCRdb's copy has only in-frame clones and lacks some. This table has approximately 260,000 clones, around 80% appearing once. Participants were aged roughly 18 to 90 years, lived in 20 to 25 US areas, and enrolled virtually. The study assigned cohorts using participant-reported clinical history.

The sequenced material came from PBMCs or T cells enriched from blood (not recorded which). The sequence derives from a man in his thirties or forties with acute COVID-19. The chain joins TRBV10-3 to TRBJ1-5; D not certain. Here the CDR3 reads CAISAGGQPQHF. The CDR3 DNA is TGTGCCATCAGTGCTGGAGGTCAGCCCCAGCATTTT.